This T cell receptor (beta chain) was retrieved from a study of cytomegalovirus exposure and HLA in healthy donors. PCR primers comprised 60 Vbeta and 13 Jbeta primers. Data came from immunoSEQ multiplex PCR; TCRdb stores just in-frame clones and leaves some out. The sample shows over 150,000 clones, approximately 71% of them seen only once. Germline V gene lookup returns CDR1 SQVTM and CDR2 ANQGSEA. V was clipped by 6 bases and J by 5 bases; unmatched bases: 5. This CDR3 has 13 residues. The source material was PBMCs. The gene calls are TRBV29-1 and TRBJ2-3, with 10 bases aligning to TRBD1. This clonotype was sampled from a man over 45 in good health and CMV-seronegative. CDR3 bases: TGCAGCGTGCCGGGACAGGGGCAAGATACGCAGTATTTT. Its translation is CSVPGQGQDTQYF.